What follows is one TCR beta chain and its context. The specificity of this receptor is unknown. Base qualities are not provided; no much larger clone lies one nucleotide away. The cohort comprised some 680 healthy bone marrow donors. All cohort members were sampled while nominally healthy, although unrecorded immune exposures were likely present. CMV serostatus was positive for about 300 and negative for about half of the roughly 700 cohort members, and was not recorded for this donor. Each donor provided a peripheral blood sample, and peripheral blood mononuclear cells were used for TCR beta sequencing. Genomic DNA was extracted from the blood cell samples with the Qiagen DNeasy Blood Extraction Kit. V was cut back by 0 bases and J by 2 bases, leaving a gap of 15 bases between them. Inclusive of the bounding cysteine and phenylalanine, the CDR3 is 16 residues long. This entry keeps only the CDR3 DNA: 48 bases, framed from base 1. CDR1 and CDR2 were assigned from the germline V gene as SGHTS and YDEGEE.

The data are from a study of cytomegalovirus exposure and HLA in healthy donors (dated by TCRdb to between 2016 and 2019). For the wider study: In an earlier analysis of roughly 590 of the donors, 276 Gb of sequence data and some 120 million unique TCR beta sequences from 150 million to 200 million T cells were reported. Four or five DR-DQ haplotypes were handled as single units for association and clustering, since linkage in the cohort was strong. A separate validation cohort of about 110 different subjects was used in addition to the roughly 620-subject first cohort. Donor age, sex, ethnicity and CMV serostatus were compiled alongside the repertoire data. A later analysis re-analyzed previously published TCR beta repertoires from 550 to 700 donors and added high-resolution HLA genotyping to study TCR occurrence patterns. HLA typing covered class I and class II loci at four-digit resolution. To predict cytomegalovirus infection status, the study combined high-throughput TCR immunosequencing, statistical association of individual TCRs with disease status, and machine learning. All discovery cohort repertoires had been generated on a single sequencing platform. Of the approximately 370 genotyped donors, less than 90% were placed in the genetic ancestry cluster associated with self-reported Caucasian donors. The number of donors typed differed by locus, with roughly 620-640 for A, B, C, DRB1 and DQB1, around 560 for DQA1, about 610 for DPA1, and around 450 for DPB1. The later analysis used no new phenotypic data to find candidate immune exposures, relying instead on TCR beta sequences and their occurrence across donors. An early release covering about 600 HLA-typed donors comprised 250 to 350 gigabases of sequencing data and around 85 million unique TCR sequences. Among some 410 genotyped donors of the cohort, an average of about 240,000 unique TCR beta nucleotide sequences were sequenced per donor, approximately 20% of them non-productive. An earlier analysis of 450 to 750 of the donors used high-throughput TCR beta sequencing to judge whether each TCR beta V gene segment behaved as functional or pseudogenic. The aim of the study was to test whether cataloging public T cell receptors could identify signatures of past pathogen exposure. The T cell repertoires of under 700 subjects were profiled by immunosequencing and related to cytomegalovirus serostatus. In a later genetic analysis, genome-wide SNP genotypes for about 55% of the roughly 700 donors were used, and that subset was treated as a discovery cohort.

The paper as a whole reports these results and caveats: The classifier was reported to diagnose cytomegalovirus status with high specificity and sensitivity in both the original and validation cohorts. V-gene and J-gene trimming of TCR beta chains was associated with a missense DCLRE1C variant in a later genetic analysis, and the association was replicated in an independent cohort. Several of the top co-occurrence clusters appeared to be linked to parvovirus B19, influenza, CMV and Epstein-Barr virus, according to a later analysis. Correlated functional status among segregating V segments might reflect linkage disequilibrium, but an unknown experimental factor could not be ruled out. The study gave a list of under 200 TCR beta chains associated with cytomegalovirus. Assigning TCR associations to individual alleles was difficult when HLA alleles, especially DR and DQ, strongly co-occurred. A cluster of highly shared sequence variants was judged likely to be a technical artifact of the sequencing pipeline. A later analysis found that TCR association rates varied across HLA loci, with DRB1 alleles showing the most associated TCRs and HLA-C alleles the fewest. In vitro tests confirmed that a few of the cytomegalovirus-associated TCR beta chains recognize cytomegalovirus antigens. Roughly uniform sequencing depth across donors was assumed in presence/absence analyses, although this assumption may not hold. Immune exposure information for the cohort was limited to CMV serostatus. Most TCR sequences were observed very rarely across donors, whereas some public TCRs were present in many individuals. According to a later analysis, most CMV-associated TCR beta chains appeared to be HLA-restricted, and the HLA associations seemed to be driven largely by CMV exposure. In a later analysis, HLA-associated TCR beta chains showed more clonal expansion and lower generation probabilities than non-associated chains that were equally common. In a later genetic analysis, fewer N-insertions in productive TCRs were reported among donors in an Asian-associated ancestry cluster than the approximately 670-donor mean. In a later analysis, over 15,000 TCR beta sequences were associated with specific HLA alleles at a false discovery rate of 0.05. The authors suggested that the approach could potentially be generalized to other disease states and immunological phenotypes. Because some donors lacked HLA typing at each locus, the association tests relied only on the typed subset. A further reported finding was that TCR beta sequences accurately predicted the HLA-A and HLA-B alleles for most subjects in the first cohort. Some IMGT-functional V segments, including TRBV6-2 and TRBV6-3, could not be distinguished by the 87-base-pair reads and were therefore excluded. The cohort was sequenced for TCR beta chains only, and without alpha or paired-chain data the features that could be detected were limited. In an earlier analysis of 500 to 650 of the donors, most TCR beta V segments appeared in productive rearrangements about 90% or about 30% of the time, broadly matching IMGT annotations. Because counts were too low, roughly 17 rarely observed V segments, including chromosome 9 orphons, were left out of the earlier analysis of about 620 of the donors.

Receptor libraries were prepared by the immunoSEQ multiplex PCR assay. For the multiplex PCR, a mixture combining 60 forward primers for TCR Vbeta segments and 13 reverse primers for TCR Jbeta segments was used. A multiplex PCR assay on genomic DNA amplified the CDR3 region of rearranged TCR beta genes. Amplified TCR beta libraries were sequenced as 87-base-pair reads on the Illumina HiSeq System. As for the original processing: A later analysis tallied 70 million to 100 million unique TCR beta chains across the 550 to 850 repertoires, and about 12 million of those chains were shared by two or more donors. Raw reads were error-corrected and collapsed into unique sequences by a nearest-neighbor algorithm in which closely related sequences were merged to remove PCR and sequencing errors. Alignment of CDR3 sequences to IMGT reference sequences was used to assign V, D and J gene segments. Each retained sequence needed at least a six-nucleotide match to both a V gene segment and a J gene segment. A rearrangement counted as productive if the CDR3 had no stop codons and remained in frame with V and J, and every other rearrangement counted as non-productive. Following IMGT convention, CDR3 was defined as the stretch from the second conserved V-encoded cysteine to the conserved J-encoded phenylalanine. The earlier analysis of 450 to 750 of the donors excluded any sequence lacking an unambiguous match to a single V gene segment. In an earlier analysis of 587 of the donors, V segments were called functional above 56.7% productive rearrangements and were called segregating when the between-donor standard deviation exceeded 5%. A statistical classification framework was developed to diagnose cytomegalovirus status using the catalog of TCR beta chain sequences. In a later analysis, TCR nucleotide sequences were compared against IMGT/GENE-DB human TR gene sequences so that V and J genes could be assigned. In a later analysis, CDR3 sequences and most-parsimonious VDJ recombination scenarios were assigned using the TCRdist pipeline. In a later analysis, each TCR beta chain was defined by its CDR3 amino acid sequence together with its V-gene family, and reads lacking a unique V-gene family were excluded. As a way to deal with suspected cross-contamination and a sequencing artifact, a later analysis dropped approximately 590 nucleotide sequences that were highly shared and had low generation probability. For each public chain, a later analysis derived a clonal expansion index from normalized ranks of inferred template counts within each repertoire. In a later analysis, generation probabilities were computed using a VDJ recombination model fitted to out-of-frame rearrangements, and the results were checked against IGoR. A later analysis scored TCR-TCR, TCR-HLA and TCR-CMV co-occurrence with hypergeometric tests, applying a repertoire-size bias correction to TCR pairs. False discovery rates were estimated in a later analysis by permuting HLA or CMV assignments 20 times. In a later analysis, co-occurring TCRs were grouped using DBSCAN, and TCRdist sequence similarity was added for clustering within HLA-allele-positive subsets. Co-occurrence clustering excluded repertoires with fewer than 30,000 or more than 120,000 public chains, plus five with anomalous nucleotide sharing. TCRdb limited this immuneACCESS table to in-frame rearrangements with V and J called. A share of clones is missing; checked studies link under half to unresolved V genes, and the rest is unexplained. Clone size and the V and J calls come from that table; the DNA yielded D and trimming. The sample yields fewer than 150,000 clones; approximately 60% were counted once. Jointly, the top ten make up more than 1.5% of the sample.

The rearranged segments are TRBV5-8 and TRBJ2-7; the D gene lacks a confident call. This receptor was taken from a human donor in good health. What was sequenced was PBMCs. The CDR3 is CASSLASYRQAYEQYF. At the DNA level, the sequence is TGTGCCAGCAGCTTGGCGAGCTACCGGCAGGCCTACGAGCAGTACTTC.